These T cell receptor beta chains were read from a single sample in a study of shared clonotypes between healthy human individuals. Here immunoSEQ multiplex PCR was the method, and the copy in TCRdb shows in-frame clones only, minus some. The table records about 2.4 million clones, 93% of them present only once. Sequencing was done on a sample of naive CD4+ T cells from PBMCs. Every receptor here comes from a young man in good health. Some clones in this sample may be carry-over from other donors' samples. The CDR3 runs from the conserved cysteine through the conserved F or W. A D gene is named only where the DNA matches it firmly. The listing skips clone size in some rows; elsewhere it reads once, few, many or a size class.

clone_size,j_call,d_call,v_call,cdr3_aa,cdr3_nt
.,TRBJ1-2,.,TRBV28,CASSLVGGSHGYTF,TGTGCCAGCAGTTTAGTAGGGGGGAGCCATGGCTACACCTTC
.,TRBJ2-1,.,TRBV27,CASSLGSSNNEQFF,TGTGCCAGCAGTTTAGGGTCCTCCAACAATGAGCAGTTCTTC
.,TRBJ1-2,.,TRBV9,CASSNRDTYGYTF,TGTGCCAGCAGCAACCGGGACACCTATGGCTACACCTTC
.,TRBJ2-1,TRBD2,TRBV29-1,CSGTGLAGNEQFF,TGCAGCGGTACGGGACTAGCGGGAAATGAGCAGTTCTTC
.,TRBJ2-3,.,TRBV5-4,CASSLRQYTDTQYF,TGTGCCAGCAGCTTGAGGCAGTACACAGATACGCAGTATTTT
.,TRBJ2-5,.,TRBV2,CASILAGAGQETQYF,TGTGCCAGCATCCTGGCGGGGGCGGGCCAAGAGACCCAGTACTTC
.,TRBJ1-2,.,TRBV7-2,CASSPGSANYGYTF,TGTGCCAGCAGCCCAGGATCCGCTAACTATGGCTACACCTTC
.,TRBJ1-1,TRBD1,TRBV27,CASSFRTGRLMNTEAFF,TGTGCCAGCAGTTTCCGGACAGGACGCCTCATGAACACTGAAGCTTTCTTT
.,TRBJ2-4,.,TRBV4-1,CASSQDLQGTIIAKNIQYF,TGCGCCAGCAGCCAAGATCTGCAGGGGACGATTATAGCCAAAAACATTCAGTACTTC
.,TRBJ1-5,TRBD1,TRBV7-2,CASSWGGTRGVNQPQHF,TGTGCCAGCAGCTGGGGCGGGACCAGGGGGGTTAATCAGCCCCAGCATTTT
.,TRBJ1-1,TRBD1,TRBV5-6,CASSFVTGGKTEAFF,TGTGCCAGCAGCTTCGTCACAGGGGGTAAGACTGAAGCTTTCTTT
.,TRBJ1-5,TRBD1,TRBV30,CAWSKGAGGQPQHF,TGTGCCTGGAGTAAGGGGGCCGGTGGTCAGCCCCAGCATTTT
.,TRBJ2-1,TRBD2,TRBV19,CASRLAGNSYNEQFF,TGTGCCAGTAGGCTAGCGGGAAACTCCTACAATGAGCAGTTCTTC
.,TRBJ1-1,.,TRBV5-4,CASSLGRQTNTEAFF,TGTGCCAGCAGCTTGGGGAGACAAACGAACACTGAAGCTTTCTTT
.,TRBJ1-1,.,TRBV5-1,CASSRQGAEAFF,TGCGCCAGCAGCCGGCAGGGCGCTGAAGCTTTCTTT
once,TRBJ2-7,TRBD2,TRBV5-3,CARSLPTSDAYEQYF,TGTGCCAGAAGCCTTCCGACTAGCGACGCCTACGAGCAGTACTTC
.,TRBJ2-2,.,TRBV12-5,CASGLSLLGTGELFF,TGTGCTAGTGGCCTAAGTCTGCTGGGCACCGGGGAGCTGTTTTTT
.,TRBJ2-7,.,TRBV7-3,CASSLGGTAPYEQYF,TGTGCCAGCAGCCTTGGGGGGACAGCCCCATACGAGCAGTACTTC
.,TRBJ1-1,.,TRBV4-3,CASSQIAGMNTEAFF,TGCGCCAGCAGCCAAATTGCAGGAATGAACACTGAAGCTTTCTTT
once,TRBJ1-3,.,TRBV19,CASTPRTLPGNTIYF,TGTGCCAGTACCCCAAGGACTCTCCCTGGAAACACCATATATTTT
.,TRBJ1-2,TRBD1,TRBV19,CASSPDRGGYGYTF,TGTGCCAGTAGCCCCGACAGGGGCGGTTATGGCTACACCTTC
.,TRBJ1-2,.,TRBV7-9,CASSPRDPYLGYTF,TGTGCCAGCAGCCCCCGGGACCCCTACCTAGGCTACACCTTC
.,TRBJ1-1,.,TRBV9,CASSVEENTEAFF,TGTGCCAGCAGCGTAGAGGAGAACACTGAAGCTTTCTTT
.,TRBJ1-5,.,TRBV28,CASSLGQGSGPQHF,TGTGCCAGCAGTCTCGGCCAGGGGTCCGGGCCCCAGCATTTT